Below, 13 T cell receptor beta chains from the same sample are listed, as sequenced in a study of OX40 agonist ivuxolimab in advanced cancers. The table came from immunoSEQ multiplex PCR; TCRdb's copy has only in-frame clones and leaves some out. Altogether 90,000 to 100,000 clones are present, 85% to 90% being singletons, with the ten largest covering around 0.16%. The starting material was CD4+ or CD8+ T cells sorted from blood, obtained in a trial of the OX40 agonist ivuxolimab. Source of these receptors: an adult with an advanced solid tumor such as melanoma, head and neck, liver or kidney cancer.

V gene TRBV5-4 combines with J gene TRBJ1-1, with unresolved D. V was cut by 5 bases and J by 0 bases, with 11 bases left in between. Germline assignment: CDR1 SGHNT and CDR2 YYREEE (reference sequence). The CDR3 covers 14 residues. The CDR3, as DNA: TGTGCCAGCAGGGGGAACACTGTGAACACTGAAGCTTTCTTT. Translating it yields CASRGNTVNTEAFF. Combining the CDR3 with reference TRBV5-4 and TRBJ1-1 gives the whole variable domain ETGVTQSPTHLIKTRGQQVTLRCSSQSGHNTVSWYQQALGQGPQFIFQYYREEENGRGNFPPRFSGLQFPNYSSELNVNALELDDSALYLCASRGNTVNTEAFFGQGTRLTVV.

The rearrangement uses TRBV14 and TRBJ2-3, with no clear D. Germline V gene lookup returns CDR1 SGHDN and CDR2 FVKESK. This CDR3 spans 14 amino acids. V was shortened by 1 base and J by 8 bases, with 13 bases between the two germline ends. The CDR3 is CASSQVGVVGTQYF. CDR3 DNA: TGTGCCAGCAGCCAAGTCGGAGTTGTTGGTACGCAGTATTTT.

This chain links TRBV10-2 with TRBJ1-1, with D possibly TRBD1 on 5 matching bases. The germline V gene encodes CDR1 WSHSY and CDR2 SAAADI. This CDR3 region has 14 residues. Trimming stripped 6 bases from V and 5 bases from J, with 16 bases between. The chain's CDR3 is CASSWVGGGTEAFF. Written as DNA, the CDR3 is TGCGCCAGCAGCTGGGTCGGGGGAGGTACTGAAGCTTTCTTT.

Regarding this clone: Germline is not matched at one junction end, which may reflect a read error. CDR3 loop: CASSQDRTGPHF. DNA for the CDR3: TGTGCCAGCAGCCAAGATCGGACAGGGCCCCACTTC. The chain couples TRBV4-2 to TRBJ2-7, with TRBD1 matching 8 bases. The CDR3 runs 12 residues. Germline loops: CDR1 LGHNA, CDR2 YNFKEQ.

The chain joins TRBV4-1 to TRBJ2-1; D unclear. V dropped 1 base and J dropped 2 bases, with 12 bases sitting between them. The germline V gene encodes CDR1 MGHRA and CDR2 YSYEKL. This CDR3 region has 16 residues. For the CDR3, the DNA is TGCGCCAGCAGCCAAGGTTTAGGACCCCCCTACAATGAGCAGTTCTTC. Residues: CASSQGLGPPYNEQFF.

V usage is TRBV28 and J usage is TRBJ2-2; the D gene is possibly TRBD1 (5 bases). Germline CDR1 reads MDHEN; CDR2 reads SYDVKM. V was shortened by 1 base and J by 6 bases, with 12 bases between the two germline ends. This CDR3 region has 15 residues. The CDR3 sequence: CASSLSIVGAGELFF. The CDR3 nucleotides read TGTGCCAGCAGTTTATCCATTGTAGGGGCCGGGGAGCTGTTTTTT.

This sequence joins TRBV7-3 and TRBJ2-1; TRBD2 agrees at 9 bases. This CDR3 is built from 15 residues. The germline V gene encodes CDR1 SGHTA and CDR2 FQGTGA. Trimming cost V 2 bases and J 6 bases; bases outside gene matches: 5. CDR3: CASSLAGGLGNEQFF. As DNA, the CDR3 is TGTGCCAGCAGCTTAGCGGGAGGGCTAGGCAATGAGCAGTTCTTC.

This chain uses TRBV7-7 with TRBJ2-7; 12 bases are a match to TRBD2. This CDR3 comprises 13 residues. Unmatched junction bases numbered 4, after V lost 3 bases and J lost 10 bases. In germline, CDR1 is SSHAT, CDR2 FNYEAQ (reference sequence). CDR3 protein: CASSLTSGSSQYF. CDR3 bases: TGTGCCAGCAGCTTGACTAGCGGGAGTAGTCAGTACTTC.

The J gene is TRBJ1-2, the V gene TRBV7-2; perhaps TRBD1 as D (5 bases). This CDR3 spans 17 amino acids. The V end was cut by 1 base, the J end by 4 bases, with 19 bases between. CDR1 is SGHTA and CDR2 is FQGNSA in the germline V gene. The CDR3 is CASSLGGGQGRVYGYTF. The CDR3 DNA reads TGTGCCAGCAGCTTAGGGGGCGGGCAGGGTAGGGTCTATGGCTACACCTTC.

The chain recombines TRBV6-6 with TRBJ1-2; D gene uncertain. The V end was cut by 6 bases, the J end by 2 bases, with 16 bases between. Germline lookup yields CDR1 MNHNY and CDR2 SVGAGI (reference sequence). CDR3 length: 15 amino acids. Written as DNA, the CDR3 is TGTGCCAGCAGCGACCAGACCGGACCGAACTATGGCTACACCTTC. It translates to CASSDQTGPNYGYTF.

CDR3 nucleotide sequence: TGTGCCAGCAGTGCAGGGAGAGGCTCTGGGGCCAACGTCCTGACTTTC. It is translated as CASSAGRGSGANVLTF. This chain uses TRBV6-1 with TRBJ2-6; either TRBD1 or TRBD2 may fit D (5 bases each). This CDR3 is built from 16 residues. The ends were cut back, 4 bases at V and 0 bases at J, with 10 bases in the middle. Germline CDR1 MNHNS, CDR2 SASEGT.

This clone appeared once. The CDR3 DNA follows: TGTGCCATCAGTGGGTGGTTAAGACCCCACGGCGAGCAGTACTTC. Translated: CAISGWLRPHGEQYF. V usage is TRBV10-3 and J usage is TRBJ2-7; D is unclear. V was shortened by 4 bases and J by 6 bases, with 19 bases between the two germline ends. Germline V CDR1 and CDR2: ENHRY, SYGVKD. The CDR3 totals 15 residues.

This sequence joins TRBV9 and TRBJ1-1; 9 nucleotides align to TRBD1. Germline V gene sequence: CDR1 SGDLS, CDR2 YYNGEE. With V trimmed by 9 bases and J by 11 bases, 14 bases remained unmatched. CDR3 length equals 13 residues. Written as DNA, the CDR3 is TGTGCCACCTCTAAAACGACAGGGGGAAATGCTTTCTTT. This encodes CATSKTTGGNAFF.